This entry lists 10 T cell receptor beta chains sequenced from one sample in a study of vaccination effects on CD4 cells after COVID-19. Viral peptide pools were used in the ViraFEST assay to expand antigen-specific CD4+ T cells, and sequencing came afterward. Upon completion of roughly ten days in culture, CD4+ T cells were isolated. All study participants received two doses of BNT162b2 or mRNA-1273 vaccine. Generated by immunoSEQ multiplex PCR, the TCRdb table keeps only in-frame clones and is missing some. The data contain about 24,000 clones, almost 70% of them singletons. Their specific antigens are unknown. This material consisted of CD4+ T cells from PBMCs cultured with SARS-CoV-2 spike peptides, taken after COVID-19 vaccination. The receptors here all came from a human donor who received a COVID-19 vaccine.

This sequence joins TRBV11-2 and TRBJ2-1; D may be TRBD1 or TRBD2 (5 bases each). This CDR3 contains 16 residues. Germline V gene lookup returns CDR1 SGHAT and CDR2 FQNNGV. The V end lost 1 base, the J end lost 9 bases, and 19 bases lay between the germline ends. The CDR3 DNA reads as TGTGCCAGCAGCTTAGGCAGGGTACTAGATATAGGTGAGCAGTTCTTC. Its translation is CASSLGRVLDIGEQFF. Drawing the rest from reference TRBV11-2 and TRBJ2-1, the complete variable domain is EAGVAQSPRYKIIEKRQSVAFWCNPISGHATLYWYQQILGQGPKLLIQFQNNGVVDDSQLPKDRFSAERLKGVDSTLKIQPAKLEDSAVYLCASSLGRVLDIGEQFFGPGTRLTVL.

The chain links TRBV19 to TRBJ1-2; D uncertain. The CDR3 covers 12 residues. V was pared by 7 bases and J by 5 bases, with 11 bases between. Germline assignment: CDR1 LNHDA and CDR2 SQIVND (reference sequence). CDR3 sequence: CASKEGGYGYTF. CDR3 sequence (DNA): TGTGCCAGTAAAGAGGGAGGGTATGGCTACACCTTC.

The rearrangement links TRBV2 to TRBJ1-2; 9 bases are a match to TRBD1. Per the germline V gene, CDR1 is SNHLY and CDR2 is FYNNEI. The CDR3 extends over 14 amino acids. V dropped 7 bases and J dropped 7; count of bases not matched to a gene: 10. The CDR3 DNA follows: TGTGCCAGCACCCCCGGGACAGGGTTCTCTGGCTACACCTTC. Protein: CASTPGTGFSGYTF.

CDR3 DNA sequence: TGCAGTGCTAGTTCCCCCCTAGTTTCCTACGAGCAGTACTTC. Protein sequence: CSASSPLVSYEQYF. The rearrangement links TRBV20-1 to TRBJ2-7; the D is unclear. Trimming pared 3 bases from V and 1 base from J, leaving 13 bases between. This CDR3 has 14 amino acids. Germline V gives CDR1 DFQATT, CDR2 SNEGSKA (reference sequence).

The chain employs TRBV7-9 and TRBJ1-1; D is unclear. The V gene lost 5 bases and the J gene lost 11 bases, with 18 bases spanning the gap. This CDR3 region has 13 residues. Germline V gives CDR1 SEHNR, CDR2 FQNEAQ (reference sequence). The CDR3 reads CASSLDLTPGAFF. CDR3 in DNA: TGTGCCAGCAGCCTTGACTTGACCCCGGGGGCTTTCTTT.

The chain recombines TRBV6-5 with TRBJ2-2, with D perhaps TRBD2 (5 bases). Looked up from germline, CDR1 is MNHEY and CDR2 is SVGAGI. This CDR3 contains 15 residues. V lost 6 bases to trimming and J lost 2 bases, with 13 bases between them. DNA of the CDR3: TGTGCCAGCAGAGCTAGCCGGAGAAACACCGGGGAGCTGTTTTTT. Translation: CASRASRRNTGELFF.

The chain is built from TRBV28 and TRBJ1-1, with D unresolved. Germline V gene data show CDR1 as MDHEN and CDR2 as SYDVKM. The CDR3 consists of 16 residues. Between the trimmed V and J ends, which lost 3 bases and 0 bases, there was a span of 14 bases. The DNA for the CDR3 is TGTGCCAGCAGTTTGGTGCACTCCAGTTTGAACACTGAAGCTTTCTTT. This gives the protein CASSLVHSSLNTEAFF.

A single count supports this clone. The chain is built from TRBV9 and TRBJ2-2, with D perhaps matching TRBD2 (7 bases). Germline lookup yields CDR1 SGDLS and CDR2 YYNGEE. CDR3 length equals 17 residues. The V and J ends lost 0 bases and 5 bases respectively, with 17 bases between them. The CDR3 region has the DNA TGTGCCAGCAGCGTAGGGCTGGGGGGGCCTGTGACCGGGGAGCTGTTTTTT. Encoded protein: CASSVGLGGPVTGELFF.

J is TRBJ2-3 and V is TRBV2, with TRBD2 matching 8 bases. The CDR3 is 16 amino acids. Germline CDR1 and CDR2: SNHLY and FYNNEI. Trimming took 6 bases from V and 6 from J; bases not matched to a gene: 14. For the CDR3, the DNA is TGTGCCAGCAGCCACCCGGGACTAGTGGGACTCGATACGCAGTATTTT. This encodes CASSHPGLVGLDTQYF.

The chain couples TRBV10-2 to TRBJ1-2; D perhaps matches TRBD1 (5 bases). Germline lookup yields CDR1 WSHSY and CDR2 SAAADI. The CDR3 runs 13 residues. The ends were cut back, 5 bases at V and 4 bases at J, with 11 bases in the middle. The CDR3 coding sequence is TGCGCCAGCAGTCCTGCAGGGATCTATGGCTACACCTTC. Its translation is CASSPAGIYGYTF.